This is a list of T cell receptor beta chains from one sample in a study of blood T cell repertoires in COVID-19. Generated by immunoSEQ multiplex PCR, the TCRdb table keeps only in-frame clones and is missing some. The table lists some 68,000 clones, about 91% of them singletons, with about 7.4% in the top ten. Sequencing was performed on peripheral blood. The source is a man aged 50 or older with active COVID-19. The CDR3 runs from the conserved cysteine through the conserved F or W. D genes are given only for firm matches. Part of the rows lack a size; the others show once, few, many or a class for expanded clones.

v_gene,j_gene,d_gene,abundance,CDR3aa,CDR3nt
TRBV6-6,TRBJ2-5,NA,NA,CASSYPRYSPETQYF,TGTGCCAGCAGTTACCCGCGCTACAGTCCGGAGACCCAGTACTTC
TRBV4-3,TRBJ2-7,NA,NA,CASSQGYSIDYEQYF,TGCGCCAGCAGCCAGGGCTACAGTATCGACTACGAGCAGTACTTC
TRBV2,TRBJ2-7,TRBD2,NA,CASSLAGASYEQYF,TGTGCCAGCAGTTTAGCGGGGGCATCCTACGAGCAGTACTTC
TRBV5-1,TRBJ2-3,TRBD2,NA,CASSPSTSGGPTDTQYF,TGCGCCAGCAGCCCATCGACTAGCGGGGGACCCACAGATACGCAGTATTTT
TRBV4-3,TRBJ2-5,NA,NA,CASSHGQDIIGETQYF,TGCGCCAGCAGCCACGGGCAGGACATTATAGGAGAGACCCAGTACTTC
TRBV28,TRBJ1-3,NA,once,CASSPGSSGNTIYF,TGTGCCAGCAGTCCCGGTAGCTCTGGAAACACCATATATTTT
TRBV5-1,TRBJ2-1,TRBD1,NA,CASSLAPRTGVAFNEQFF,TGCGCCAGCAGCTTGGCCCCTAGGACAGGGGTCGCCTTCAATGAGCAGTTCTTC
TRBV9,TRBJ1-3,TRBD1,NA,CASSVAGQGTGNTIYF,TGTGCCAGCAGCGTAGCCGGACAGGGGACTGGAAACACCATATATTTT
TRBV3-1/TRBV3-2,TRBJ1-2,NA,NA,CASSQDPDSIYGYTF,TGTGCCAGCAGCCAAGATCCCGACTCTATCTATGGCTACACCTTC
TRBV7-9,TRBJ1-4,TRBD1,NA,CASSHGTELNEKLFF,TGTGCCAGCAGCCACGGGACAGAACTCAATGAAAAACTGTTTTTT
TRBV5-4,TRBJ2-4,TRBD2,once,CASSLVRGGKKNIQYF,TGTGCCAGCAGCTTGGTGCGGGGGGGCAAGAAAAACATTCAGTACTTC
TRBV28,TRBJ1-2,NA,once,CASRTKGWTGYGYTF,TGTGCCAGCAGAACCAAGGGGTGGACGGGCTATGGCTACACCTTC
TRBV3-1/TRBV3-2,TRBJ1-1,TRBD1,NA,CASSRQGAMNTEAFF,TGTGCCAGCAGCCGACAGGGGGCTATGAACACTGAAGCTTTCTTT
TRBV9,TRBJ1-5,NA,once,CASSVSPGDNQPQHF,TGTGCCAGCAGCGTGTCCCCGGGGGACAATCAGCCCCAGCATTTT
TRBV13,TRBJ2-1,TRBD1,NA,CASSLGSQGAYNEQFF,TGTGCCAGCAGCTTAGGCTCGCAGGGGGCCTACAATGAGCAGTTCTTC
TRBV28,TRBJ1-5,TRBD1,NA,CASREGQGRGQPQHF,TGTGCCAGCAGGGAGGGACAGGGAAGAGGTCAGCCCCAGCATTTT
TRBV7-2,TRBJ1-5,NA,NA,CASSLRGTNSNQPQHF,TGTGCCAGCAGCCTTAGAGGGACAAACAGCAATCAGCCCCAGCATTTT
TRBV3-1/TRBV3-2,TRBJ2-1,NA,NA,CASAGTGSYNEQFF,TGTGCCAGCGCCGGGACTGGCTCCTACAATGAGCAGTTCTTC
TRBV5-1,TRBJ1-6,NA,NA,CASSPGPTGTLHF,TGCGCCAGCAGCCCCGGTCCCACAGGGACCCTCCACTTT
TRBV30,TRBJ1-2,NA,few,CAWSVAGVIYGYTF,TGTGCCTGGAGTGTAGCAGGGGTGATCTATGGCTACACCTTC
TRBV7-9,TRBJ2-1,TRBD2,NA,CASRLLAGIGEQFF,TGTGCCAGCAGATTACTAGCGGGAATTGGTGAGCAGTTCTTC
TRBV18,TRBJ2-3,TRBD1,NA,CASSPRGQDTDTQYF,TGTGCCAGCTCACCACGGGGACAGGACACAGATACGCAGTATTTT
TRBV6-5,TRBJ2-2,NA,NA,CASNRHPTGELFF,TGTGCCAGCAACCGACACCCCACCGGGGAGCTGTTTTTT
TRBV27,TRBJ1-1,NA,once,CASTLRGGGFF,TGTGCCAGCACCCTCCGGGGGGGTGGTTTCTTT
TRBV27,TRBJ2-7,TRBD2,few,CASSYTGGAPYEQYF,TGTGCCAGCAGTTACACCGGGGGGGCCCCCTACGAGCAGTACTTC
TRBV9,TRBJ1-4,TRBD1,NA,CASSTSTGVGEKLFF,TGTGCCAGCAGCACCTCTACAGGGGTCGGGGAAAAACTGTTTTTT
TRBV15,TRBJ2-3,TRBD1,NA,CATSRGTGHTDTQYF,TGTGCCACCAGCAGAGGGACAGGACACACAGATACGCAGTATTTT
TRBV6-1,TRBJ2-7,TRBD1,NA,CASTRDRGYEQYF,TGTGCCAGCACCCGGGACAGGGGCTACGAGCAGTACTTC
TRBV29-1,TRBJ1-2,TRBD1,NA,CSVESRTGGSNYGYTF,TGCAGCGTTGAATCCCGGACAGGGGGCTCGAACTATGGCTACACCTTC